The 20 T cell receptor beta chains below come from one sample, sequenced in a study of T cell responses to AZD1222 COVID-19 vaccine. Repertoires were generated with immunoSEQ multiplex PCR, while TCRdb's copy carries only in-frame clones and drops some. The sample holds about 180,000 clones, 85% to 95% seen once. The sample in question was peripheral blood, obtained 28 days after the second AZD1222 dose. The receptors here all came from an adult who received the AZD1222 COVID-19 vaccine.

The V gene is TRBV3-1 (or the pseudogene TRBV3-2), the J gene TRBJ2-5; D not resolved. Germline V gives CDR1 LGHDT, CDR2 YNNKEL (reference sequence). V lost 1 base and J lost 1, with 10 bases in between. The CDR3 length is 15 residues. The CDR3 DNA reads as TGTGCCAGCAGCCAAGGGGGTGGGTTCCAAGAGACCCAGTACTTC. This sequence encodes CASSQGGGFQETQYF.

The chain couples TRBV7-2 to TRBJ1-4; possible D gene TRBD1, 6 bases. CDR1 is SGHTA and CDR2 is FQGNSA in the germline V gene. The CDR3 covers 15 residues. Trimming took 5 bases from V and 5 from J, leaving 15 bases between them. The CDR3 nucleotides read TGTGCCAGCAGCCCATGGGGGACACAGAATGAAAAACTGTTTTTT. The encoded protein is CASSPWGTQNEKLFF. Together with reference TRBV7-2 and TRBJ1-4, the CDR3 gives the full variable domain: GAGVSQSPSNKVTEKGKDVELRCDPISGHTALYWYRQSLGQGLEFLIYFQGNSAPDKSGLPSDRFSAERTGGSVSTLTIQRTQQEDSAVYLCASSPWGTQNEKLFFGSGTQLSVL.

The chain joins TRBV7-3 to TRBJ2-3, with a weak D call TRBD1 (6 bases). CDR1 is SGHTA, CDR2 FQGTGA, per germline. V was clipped by 0 bases and J by 3 bases, with 13 bases between them. The CDR3 extends over 16 amino acids. For the CDR3, the DNA is TGTGCCAGCAGCTTAACCGGGACAAGCACAACAGATACGCAGTATTTT. It encodes CASSLTGTSTTDTQYF.

CDR3 nucleotides: TGTGCCAGTAGTATCAATTCGCGGGGCCAAGAGACCCAGTACTTC. Protein sequence: CASSINSRGQETQYF. J is TRBJ2-5 and V is TRBV19, with D possibly matching TRBD2 (6 bases). Germline CDR1 and CDR2: LNHDA and SQIVND (reference sequence). CDR3 size: 15 residues. V shed 3 bases and J shed 1 base, with 12 bases lying between them.

About this clone itself: Other DNA variants within this sample encode the same CDR3. The J gene is TRBJ2-3, the V gene TRBV7-9; D remains unclear. Germline values: CDR1 SEHNR, CDR2 FQNEAQ (reference sequence). The CDR3 is made up of 13 amino acids. Trimming left V 1 base short and J 0 bases short, with 2 bases between. DNA for the CDR3: TGTGCCAGCAGCTTAGGAAGCACAGATACGCAGTATTTT. It translates to CASSLGSTDTQYF.

The V and J genes are TRBV13 and TRBJ2-1, with TRBD2 as a possible D gene (5 bases). This CDR3 contains 15 residues. V was cut by 3 bases and J by 1 base, with 10 bases left in between. CDR1 and CDR2 (germline): PRHDT, FYEKMQ (reference sequence). CDR3 sequence: CASSLRRVSYNEQFF. In DNA, the CDR3 is TGTGCCAGCAGCTTGAGGCGGGTTTCCTACAATGAGCAGTTCTTC.

The J gene is TRBJ1-2, the V gene TRBV6-2 or TRBV6-3; no clear D. The CDR3 length is 13 residues. The V end was cut by 3 bases, the J end by 2 bases, with 7 bases between. Per the germline V gene, CDR1 is MNHEY and CDR2 is SVGEGT. CDR3 sequence (DNA): TGTGCCAGCAGTTATCCCCTCAACTATGGCTACACCTTC. Translation: CASSYPLNYGYTF.

J is TRBJ1-3 and V is TRBV18; the D gene is possibly TRBD1 (6 bases). Trimming stripped 2 bases from V and 0 bases from J, with 17 bases between. This CDR3 contains 18 residues. Germline V gene lookup returns CDR1 KGHSH and CDR2 LQKENI. CDR3 sequence (DNA): TGTGCCAGCTCACCAAGCGGACAGCGCCCGTCCTCTGGAAACACCATATATTTT. This encodes CASSPSGQRPSSGNTIYF. The full variable domain, with the rest looked up from reference TRBV18 and TRBJ1-3, is NAGVMQNPRHLVRRRGQEARLRCSPMKGHSHVYWYRQLPEEGLKFMVYLQKENIIDESGMPKERFSAEFPKEGPSILRIQQVVRGDSAAYFCASSPSGQRPSSGNTIYFGEGSWLTVV.

This sequence joins TRBV15 and TRBJ2-7; D remains ambiguous. Germline values: CDR1 LNHNV, CDR2 YYDKDF (reference sequence). CDR3 length: 14 amino acids. V was cut by 0 bases and J by 5 bases, with 11 bases left in between. The CDR3 region is CATSRDFGSNEQYF. Here the CDR3 DNA reads TGTGCCACCAGCAGAGATTTTGGGTCTAACGAGCAGTACTTC.

This chain links TRBV2 with TRBJ1-1, with unresolved D. This CDR3 is built from 13 residues. V shed 3 bases and J shed 7 bases, with 12 bases lying between them. Germline V gives CDR1 SNHLY, CDR2 FYNNEI. The CDR3 region has the DNA TGTGCCAGCAGTGAGGAGCTTAGATTTGAAGCTTTCTTT. Translation gives CASSEELRFEAFF.

Comment on this clone: Other DNA sequences of this sample code for an identical CDR3. The chain couples TRBV18 to TRBJ1-1; no clear D. Germline V gene data show CDR1 as KGHSH and CDR2 as LQKENI. Trimming removed 3 bases at V and 1 base at J, with 9 bases between. The CDR3 totals 14 residues. The CDR3 coding sequence is TGTGCCAGCTCACCTGAGCTGGGGAACACTGAAGCTTTCTTT. This sequence encodes CASSPELGNTEAFF.

The rearrangement joins TRBV7-9 to TRBJ1-1, with a tentative D call TRBD1 (5 bases). This CDR3 has 15 residues. The germline CDR1 and CDR2 sequences are SEHNR and FQNEAQ (reference sequence). The V and J ends lost 3 bases and 0 bases respectively, with 11 bases between them. Here the CDR3 DNA reads TGTGCCAGCAGCTTGAGCCAAGGGGTGAACACTGAAGCTTTCTTT. Its protein product is CASSLSQGVNTEAFF.

V usage is TRBV13 and J usage is TRBJ1-1; TRBD1 might be the D (5 bases). Trimming removed 5 bases at V and 2 bases at J, with 12 bases between. The V gene's germline CDR1 is PRHDT and CDR2 FYEKMQ (reference sequence). This CDR3 comprises 14 residues. The CDR3: CASSPMGGNTEAFF. DNA of the CDR3: TGTGCCAGCAGCCCAATGGGGGGTAACACTGAAGCTTTCTTT.

The V call is TRBV24-1, the J call TRBJ1-5; 12 bases are a match to TRBD1. V was clipped by 2 bases and J by 6 bases; unmatched bases: 4. The CDR3 is 16 residues long. The germline CDR1 and CDR2 sequences are KGHDR and SFDVKD. In DNA, the CDR3 is TGTGCCACCAGTGATTCCGGGACAGGGGGCACTCAGCCCCAGCATTTT. The encoded protein is CATSDSGTGGTQPQHF.

This clone is a singleton in its sample. The chain carries TRBV5-1 and TRBJ2-7; 8 bases align to TRBD2. Germline CDR1 is SGHRS and CDR2 is YFSETQ. This CDR3 has 14 residues. V was pared by 3 bases and J by 5 bases, with 7 bases of the junction left unmatched. The CDR3: CASSSGTSYHEQYF. In nucleotides, the CDR3 is TGCGCCAGCAGCTCGGGGACTAGTTACCACGAGCAGTACTTC.

CDR3 DNA sequence: TGTGCCAGCCAAGGAGGGGGAGGTGGCTACACCTTC. Amino acids: CASQGGGGGYTF. This chain links TRBV3-1 (or the pseudogene TRBV3-2) with TRBJ1-2; possible D gene TRBD1, 6 bases. CDR1 is LGHDT and CDR2 is YNNKEL in the germline V gene (reference sequence). V lost 8 bases and J lost 7, with 14 bases in between. This CDR3 spans 12 amino acids.

The chain couples TRBV3-1 (or the pseudogene TRBV3-2) to TRBJ2-7, with unresolved D. V was cut by 1 base and J by 5 bases, with 12 bases left in between. Germline CDR1 is LGHDT and CDR2 is YNNKEL (reference sequence). The CDR3 length is 14 residues. The CDR3 nucleotides are TGTGCCAGCAGCCAAGGCCGGGCCTCGGACGAGCAGTACTTC. Translating it yields CASSQGRASDEQYF.

The chain combines TRBV19 with TRBJ1-4, with 9 bases identical to TRBD1. Germline V CDR1 and CDR2: LNHDA, SQIVND (reference sequence). The CDR3 spans 14 residues. After removal of 4 bases from V and 7 bases from J, the junction contained 4 bases not matched to a gene. CDR3 DNA: TGTGCCAGTAGTAACAGGGGGCAGGTTGAAAAACTGTTTTTT. As protein: CASSNRGQVEKLFF.

The chain joins TRBV7-2 to TRBJ1-2, with TRBD1 as a possible D gene (5 bases). Germline V CDR1 and CDR2: SGHTA, FQGNSA. Deletions cut 1 base from V and 12 bases from J, with 15 bases between. CDR3 size: 13 residues. The CDR3 loop is CASSLGRFGADTF. Here the CDR3 DNA reads TGTGCCAGCAGCTTAGGACGTTTTGGGGCCGACACCTTC.

V and J are TRBV6-4 and TRBJ2-1; 15 nucleotides align to TRBD2. The CDR3 extends over 18 amino acids. V was pared by 0 bases and J by 5 bases, with 5 bases of the junction left unmatched. The germline CDR1 and CDR2 sequences are MRHNA and SNTAGT. The CDR3 nucleotides are TGTGCCAGCAGTGACTCTGGGACTAGCGGGAGGAATGACAATGAGCAGTTCTTC. Translation gives CASSDSGTSGRNDNEQFF.